The sample holds a few counts of the clone carrying this T cell receptor beta chain. Its specificity is not known. This record comes from a study of cytomegalovirus exposure and HLA in healthy donors. Background on the study: Genotyping showed roughly 77% of over 350 donors falling in the Caucasian-associated ancestry cluster.

The study's findings and limits: A later analysis appeared to link common viral pathogens to several of the most significant clusters. A prior analysis recorded that most TCR beta V segments were productive about 87% or about 30% of the time.

With 60 Vbeta and 13 Jbeta primers, the PCR was carried out. Assay used: immunoSEQ multiplex PCR; TCRdb lists only in-frame clones, some missing. The sample lists hundreds of thousands of clones; 70% to 85% were seen once. Trimming cost V 7 bases and J 4 bases, with 8 bases left between them. The CDR3 sequence is 11 residues long. Per the germline V gene, CDR1 is KGHSH and CDR2 is LQKENI. The clonotype was recovered from a male donor in good health and CMV-seronegative. The V and J genes are TRBV18 and TRBJ2-7; D is perhaps TRBD2 (5 bases). The sequencing sample was made of PBMCs. This CDR3 reads CASYEGYEQYF. The CDR3 DNA is TGTGCCAGCTATGAGGGATACGAGCAGTACTTC. The full variable domain, with the rest looked up from reference TRBV18 and TRBJ2-7, is NAGVMQNPRHLVRRRGQEARLRCSPMKGHSHVYWYRQLPEEGLKFMVYLQKENIIDESGMPKERFSAEFPKEGPSILRIQQVVRGDSAAYFCASYEGYEQYFGPGTRLTVT.